One TCR beta chain is described in this entry. Two negative PCRs, clearance, or symptom resolution had been documented for recovered Cohort 3 donors. Generated by immunoSEQ multiplex PCR, the TCRdb table keeps only in-frame clones and is missing some. The sample consists of some 300,000 clones, under 90% of them appearing once. CDR3 length: 15 residues. Per germline, CDR1 LNHDA and CDR2 SQIVND (reference sequence). The V and J ends lost 5 bases and 3 bases, in that order; junction bases with no gene match: 6. The data derive from a study of blood T cell repertoires in COVID-19. Specimen: PBMCs or T cells enriched from blood (not recorded which). The V call is TRBV19, the J call TRBJ2-7, with 11 bases aligning to TRBD1. The sequence was collected from a woman aged 25 to 39 who had recovered from COVID-19. The chain's CDR3 is CASSPGTGGLYEQYF. The CDR3 nucleotides read TGTGCCAGTAGTCCGGGGACAGGGGGTCTCTACGAGCAGTACTTC.